These 20 T cell receptor beta chains were sequenced from one sample in a study of cytomegalovirus exposure and HLA in healthy donors. The PCR was carried out with 60 Vbeta primers and 13 Jbeta primers. Some clones are missing from TCRdb's copy, which holds only in-frame ones; the method was immunoSEQ multiplex PCR. The profile shows roughly 100,000 clones, 83% of them singletons. Sequencing was done on a sample of PBMCs. Receptors were obtained from a man aged 18 to 30 in good health and CMV-seronegative.

The DNA for the CDR3 is TGTGCCACCGCGGGACAGGACGACTCTGGGGCCAACGTCCTGACTTTC. Translating gives CATAGQDDSGANVLTF. The genes are TRBV5-4 and TRBJ2-6; 8 nucleotides match TRBD1. Germline V lookup: CDR1 SGHNT, CDR2 YYREEE (reference sequence). The CDR3 length is 16 residues. V shed 9 bases and J 0 bases; nucleotides not matched to a gene: 8.

CDR3 sequence: CASSDTTRIRNEQFF. As DNA, the CDR3 is TGTGCCAGCAGTGATACCACTAGGATACGCAATGAGCAGTTCTTC. This chain joins TRBV2 and TRBJ2-1; a possible D gene is TRBD2 (5 bases). V lost 3 bases, J lost 6 bases, and 15 bases lay in between. Germline V lookup: CDR1 SNHLY, CDR2 FYNNEI. The CDR3 spans 15 residues.

The CDR3 nucleotides read TGTGCCAGCAGAACCTCCGGGACAGCTAACACTGAAGCTTTCTTT. This codes for CASRTSGTANTEAFF. This chain uses TRBV11-2 with TRBJ1-1; 7 nucleotides line up with TRBD1. The ends lost 6 bases at V and 2 bases at J; junction bases unmatched: 9. There are 15 residues in the CDR3. The V gene's germline CDR1 is SGHAT and CDR2 FQNNGV.

The V gene is TRBV7-2, the J gene TRBJ2-1, with D uncertain. The CDR3 length is 14 residues. The germline CDR1 and CDR2 sequences are SGHTA and FQGNSA. The V end was cut by 2 bases, the J end by 1 base, with 6 bases between. The CDR3 here is CASSLQVSYNEQFF. CDR3 nucleotides: TGTGCCAGCAGCTTACAGGTTTCCTACAATGAGCAGTTCTTC.

This chain links TRBV27 with TRBJ1-1, with D possibly being TRBD1 (6 bases). Trimming removed 5 bases at V and 0 bases at J, with 10 bases between. Looked up from germline, CDR1 is MNHEY and CDR2 is SMNVEV (reference sequence). The length of the CDR3 is 14 residues. The CDR3 region is CASSQQGMNTEAFF. For the CDR3, the DNA is TGTGCCAGCAGTCAACAGGGTATGAACACTGAAGCTTTCTTT.

V and J are TRBV7-2 and TRBJ1-2, with D possibly matching TRBD1 (5 bases). Germline V gives CDR1 SGHTA, CDR2 FQGNSA. V shed 6 bases and J shed 3 bases, with 20 bases lying between them. The CDR3 has 16 amino acids. The CDR3 coding sequence is TGTGCCAGCAGTCCAAGGGGTCGTTCCCCTTACTATGGCTACACCTTC. This codes for CASSPRGRSPYYGYTF.

V is TRBV4-2 and J is TRBJ2-2; 8 nucleotides agree with TRBD2. The CDR3 runs 17 residues. Trimming cost V 2 bases and J 0 bases; bases outside gene matches: 5. Germline V gives CDR1 LGHNA, CDR2 YNFKEQ. CDR3 in DNA: TGTGCCAGCAGCCAACCGACTAGCGCGCCGAACACCGGGGAGCTGTTTTTT. Translated, it gives CASSQPTSAPNTGELFF.

The V call is TRBV5-1, the J call TRBJ1-2; no clear D. Germline V gene data show CDR1 as SGHRS and CDR2 as YFSETQ. CDR3 size: 14 residues. The ends were cut back, 4 bases at V and 8 bases at J, with 18 bases in the middle. CDR3 DNA: TGCGCCAGCAGCATGACACTTTCATTTAACGGCTACACCTTC. Its protein product is CASSMTLSFNGYTF.

The V gene is TRBV5-6, the J gene TRBJ2-3; 9 nucleotides line up with TRBD1. The CDR3 has 14 amino acids. V lost 3 bases, J lost 2 bases, and 1 base stayed unmatched. Germline lookup yields CDR1 SGHDT and CDR2 YYEEEE. The CDR3 spells CASSWDRDTDTQYF. As DNA, the CDR3 is TGTGCCAGCAGCTGGGACAGGGACACAGATACGCAGTATTTT.

J is TRBJ1-5 and V is TRBV7-2; D call uncertain. This CDR3 contains 15 residues. The V gene lost 2 bases and the J gene lost 0 bases, with 8 bases spanning the gap. The V gene's germline CDR1 is SGHTA and CDR2 FQGNSA. The CDR3 region is CASSLLGSSNQPQHF. DNA of the CDR3: TGTGCCAGCAGCTTACTGGGGAGTAGCAATCAGCCCCAGCATTTT.

The chain employs TRBV7-2 and TRBJ2-1, with a tentative D call TRBD2 (5 bases). Germline CDR1 SGHTA, CDR2 FQGNSA. Trimming shortened V by 3 bases and J by 7 bases, and 13 bases separated the two germline ends. CDR3 length equals 14 residues. The CDR3 nucleotides are TGTGCCAGCAGCTTGCGGGTCAGGTTGAATGAGCAGTTCTTC. Translating gives CASSLRVRLNEQFF. The full variable domain, in which reference TRBV7-2 and TRBJ2-1 provide the parts outside the CDR3, is GAGVSQSPSNKVTEKGKDVELRCDPISGHTALYWYRQSLGQGLEFLIYFQGNSAPDKSGLPSDRFSAERTGGSVSTLTIQRTQQEDSAVYLCASSLRVRLNEQFFGPGTRLTVL.

The chain carries TRBV5-8 and TRBJ1-1; the match to TRBD1 covers 7 bases. The CDR3 covers 15 residues. V was clipped by 4 bases and J by 3 bases; unmatched bases: 9. Germline CDR1 SGHTS, CDR2 YDEGEE. The CDR3 region is CASSAPRTGHTEAFF. In nucleotides, the CDR3 is TGTGCCAGCAGCGCGCCCCGGACAGGCCACACTGAAGCTTTCTTT.

V and J are TRBV7-9 and TRBJ1-4; D remains ambiguous. Germline-derived CDR1 and CDR2 are SEHNR and FQNEAQ (reference sequence). The ends were cut back, 2 bases at V and 6 bases at J, with 16 bases in the middle. This CDR3 has 16 residues. CDR3 sequence (DNA): TGTGCCAGCAGCTTATCAACTAGGGAGCACCATGAAAAACTGTTTTTT. Encoded protein: CASSLSTREHHEKLFF.

The chain joins TRBV6-5 to TRBJ2-3; D unclear. The CDR3 is 15 residues long. V shed 7 bases and J shed 1 base, with 15 bases lying between them. The germline gives CDR1 MNHEY, CDR2 SVGAGI. CDR3 sequence reads: CASITVDPRTDTQYF. The CDR3 DNA reads as TGTGCCAGCATAACTGTCGATCCCCGCACAGATACGCAGTATTTT.

CDR3 loop: CASTAGTPSTDTQYF. The DNA for the CDR3 is TGCGCCAGCACCGCCGGGACTCCTTCCACAGATACGCAGTATTTT. V usage is TRBV10-2 and J usage is TRBJ2-3; D is perhaps TRBD2 (6 bases). V dropped 7 bases and J dropped 2 bases, with 16 bases sitting between them. This CDR3 comprises 15 residues. Germline V gives CDR1 WSHSY, CDR2 SAAADI.

This clone was observed a few times. The J gene is TRBJ2-5, the V gene TRBV6-1; TRBD1 matches at 11 bases. Unmatched junction bases numbered 3, after V lost 1 base and J lost 5 bases. The CDR3 loop spans 15 amino acids. The germline V gene encodes CDR1 MNHNS and CDR2 SASEGT. CDR3 loop: CASSEGTGGWETQYF. The DNA of the CDR3 is TGTGCCAGCAGTGAAGGGACAGGGGGCTGGGAGACCCAGTACTTC.

This chain links TRBV11-2 with TRBJ2-7; 10 bases fit TRBD2. V shed 4 bases and J 6 bases; nucleotides not matched to a gene: 12. Germline CDR1 is SGHAT and CDR2 is FQNNGV. CDR3 length equals 16 residues. In DNA, the CDR3 is TGTGCCAGCAGCTCGCCCTCAGCGGGAGGGAGCCGCGAGCAGTACTTC. Its translation: CASSSPSAGGSREQYF.

This chain connects TRBV19 to TRBJ1-3, with TRBD1 as a possible D gene (5 bases). Trimming pared 3 bases from V and 2 bases from J, leaving 8 bases between. This CDR3 has 14 amino acids. Germline V gives CDR1 LNHDA, CDR2 SQIVND (reference sequence). The CDR3 sequence: CASSIGGAGNTIYF. The CDR3 DNA sequence: TGTGCCAGTAGTATTGGAGGGGCTGGAAACACCATATATTTT.

This clone appeared a single time. This chain joins TRBV7-2 and TRBJ2-5, with 11 bases fitting TRBD2. Germline values: CDR1 SGHTA, CDR2 FQGNSA. The CDR3 is made up of 14 amino acids. V lost 2 bases and J lost 5; bases outside the gene matches: 1. Here the CDR3 reads CASSLTSGSETQYF. The CDR3 DNA is TGTGCCAGCAGCTTAACTAGCGGGAGTGAGACCCAGTACTTC.

The V and J genes are TRBV7-6 and TRBJ1-5, with D maybe TRBD1 (6 bases). CDR1 and CDR2 from the germline V gene are SGHVS and FNYEAQ. The CDR3 has 13 amino acids. Trimming removed 5 bases from V and 7 bases from J, with 12 bases in between. CDR3 sequence (DNA): TGTGCCAGCAGCCCCTATACAGGGCAGCCCCAGCATTTT. It is translated as CASSPYTGQPQHF.